The clone carrying this T cell receptor beta chain was detected only a few times. The ends lost 4 bases at V and 5 bases at J; junction bases unmatched: 10. The CDR3 runs 16 residues. This sample was taken from a study of shared clonotypes between healthy human individuals. About the study: Samples came from a couple of female and a few male donors aged 18 to 49.

Assay: immunoSEQ multiplex PCR; the TCRdb copy retains only in-frame clones and omits some. The sample has over 75,000 clones, 68% seen once. This chain joins TRBV23-1 and TRBJ2-1, with TRBD2 matching 8 bases. TRBV23-1 has ORF status, its function being uncertain. This clonotype originated in a man younger than 40 in good health. The material sequenced was memory CD8+ T cells sorted from blood. Subset meaning: CD45RO+ cells pooled with CCR7-negative TemRA cells. CDR3 in amino acids: CASSLSQREKDNEQFF. CDR3 sequence (DNA): TGCGCCAGCAGTCTTTCCCAGCGGGAGAAAGACAATGAGCAGTTCTTC.